The 8 T cell receptor beta chains below come from one sample, sequenced in a study of OX40 agonist ivuxolimab in advanced cancers. The assay was immunoSEQ multiplex PCR, and TCRdb's table has in-frame clones only and misses some. The table records about 80,000 clones, around 86% of them present only once. This specimen was CD4+ or CD8+ T cells sorted from blood, taken in a trial of the OX40 agonist ivuxolimab. Receptor source: an adult with an advanced solid tumor such as melanoma, head and neck, liver or kidney cancer.

A word on this clone: The junction shows a germline mismatch at one end, possibly a read error. The chain recombines TRBV4-3 with TRBJ2-2; D might be TRBD2 (5 bases). CDR3 length: 10 residues. Germline V gene sequence: CDR1 LGHNA, CDR2 YSLEER. The CDR3 nucleotides are TGCGCCAGCAGCCAAGTGGGAGCTGTTTTT. This encodes CASSQVGAVF.

The rearrangement uses TRBV9 and TRBJ2-7; tentatively, D is TRBD1 or TRBD2 (6 bases each). Trimming took 0 bases from V and 2 from J, leaving 12 bases between them. The CDR3 has 15 residues. The V gene's germline CDR1 is SGDLS and CDR2 YYNGEE. For the CDR3, the DNA is TGTGCCAGCAGCGTAGGGCCGGGGGCCCCCTACGAGCAGTACTTC. This translates into CASSVGPGAPYEQYF. Based on the CDR3 plus reference TRBV9 and TRBJ2-7, the full variable domain is DSGVTQTPKHLITATGQRVTLRCSPRSGDLSVYWYQQSLDQGLQFLIQYYNGEERAKGNILERFSAQQFPDLHSELNLSSLELGDSALYFCASSVGPGAPYEQYFGPGTRLTVT.

The chain carries TRBV9 and TRBJ1-4, with TRBD1 matching 8 bases. Per the germline V gene, CDR1 is SGDLS and CDR2 is YYNGEE. The CDR3 spans 15 residues. J was trimmed by 7 bases and V by 4 bases; bases with no gene match: 9. In DNA form, the CDR3 reads TGTGCCAGCAGCTTGCCAGGGGGCGCGGGTGAAAAACTGTTTTTT. It yields the protein CASSLPGGAGEKLFF.

This sequence joins TRBV4-1 and TRBJ2-6; D gene ambiguous. This CDR3 spans 15 amino acids. The V and J ends lost 0 bases and 0 bases respectively, with 3 bases between them. Germline V gene sequence: CDR1 MGHRA, CDR2 YSYEKL. The chain's CDR3 is CASSQESSGANVLTF. CDR3 sequence (DNA): TGCGCCAGCAGCCAAGAGTCCTCTGGGGCCAACGTCCTGACTTTC.

The count of this clone is one. One end of the junction does not line up with germline, which may come from a read error. In DNA, the CDR3 is TGTGCCAGCCGCCGGTCCTGCAATGAGCAGTTCTTC. It codes for CASRRSCNEQFF. The rearrangement joins TRBV6-5 to TRBJ2-1, with unresolved D. The germline V gene has CDR1 MNHEY and CDR2 SVGAGI. The CDR3 has 12 amino acids.

The chain combines TRBV6-7 with TRBJ1-2; maybe TRBD1 (6 bases). TRBV6-7 is placed among ORFs of uncertain function. Trimming took off 2 bases at V and 4 bases at J, with 14 bases between the two ends. The CDR3 is made up of 15 amino acids. The CDR3 loop reads CASSYAKGVSYGYTF. Written as DNA, the CDR3 is TGTGCCAGCAGTTACGCCAAGGGGGTTAGCTATGGCTACACCTTC.

The rearrangement links TRBV6-6 to TRBJ1-3; D uncertain. Between the trimmed V and J ends, which lost 6 bases and 0 bases, there was a span of 12 bases. The CDR3 is made up of 15 amino acids. Germline-derived CDR1 and CDR2 are MNHNY and SVGAGI (reference sequence). The CDR3 region is CASRTQTYSGNTIYF. The CDR3 nucleotides are TGTGCCAGCAGGACTCAAACGTACTCTGGAAACACCATATATTTT.

Only one count was recorded for this clone. The J gene is TRBJ1-2, the V gene TRBV7-2; 8 bases match TRBD1. This CDR3 is 15 amino acids long. In germline, CDR1 is SGHTA, CDR2 FQGNSA. The trim removed 8 bases at V and 0 bases at J, leaving 8 bases unmatched. The CDR3 bases are TGTGCCAGCCACAGGGGGGGGGCGTCTAACTATGGCTACACCTTC. It translates to CASHRGGASNYGYTF.